This TCR beta chain was observed in a study of early T cells in non-severe SARS-CoV-2 infection. Across the whole study: The authors sequenced bulk RNA from unsorted whole blood, leaving chains unpaired.

Germline CDR1 MRHNA, CDR2 SNTAGT. Trimming removed 6 bases from V and 2 bases from J, with 15 bases in between. CDR3 length equals 15 residues. This clonotype was detected many times. The TCR library protocol was used to attach unique molecular identifiers. These identifiers were attached to individual cDNA molecules. TCRdb processed the 5' RACE reads anew with MiXCR; each CDR3 protein has one entry. Seen here are more than 80,000 distinct CDR3 sequences, around 10% observed once, and the top ten hold roughly 4.9%. The sequence derives from an adult who was a healthcare worker with PCR-confirmed SARS-CoV-2 infection or an uninfected control (not recorded which). This rearrangement joins TRBV6-4 to TRBJ2-3; D possibly uses TRBD1 or TRBD2 (5 bases each). The sample consisted of whole blood. CDR3 in DNA: TGTGCCAGCAGAGAGGGACCGTCGCCCACAGATACGCAGTATTTT. Amino acids: CASREGPSPTDTQYF.